Listed here are 2 T cell receptor beta chains from one sample, sequenced in a study of beta chain features in type 1 diabetes. Since all of the isolated RNA was reverse transcribed, expressed TCRB transcripts were what got sequenced. Here immunoSEQ multiplex PCR was the method, and the copy in TCRdb shows in-frame clones only, minus some. The table has around 350,000 clones, about 12% seen once. Sequences were obtained from naive CD4+ T cells from blood. The receptors come from a man younger than 30 in good health.

This clone occurred a few times. The chain uses TRBV5-4 and TRBJ2-1; 7 bases match TRBD2. This CDR3 region has 15 residues. The germline V gene encodes CDR1 SGHNT and CDR2 YYREEE (reference sequence). The ends lost 1 base at V and 0 bases at J; junction bases unmatched: 1. CDR3 sequence reads: CASSLSGNSYNEQFF. CDR3 DNA: TGTGCCAGCAGCTTGAGCGGGAACTCCTACAATGAGCAGTTCTTC.

Remarks on this clone: Other DNA sequences in the same sample also yield this CDR3. V is TRBV30 and J is TRBJ1-2; a possible D gene is TRBD1 (6 bases). Germline CDR1 is GTSNPN and CDR2 is SVGIG (reference sequence). This CDR3 is built from 11 residues. Trimming shortened V by 0 bases and J by 7 bases, and 6 bases separated the two germline ends. The CDR3 DNA follows: TGTGCCTGGAGTGTACAGGGTGGCTACACCTTC. This translates into CAWSVQGGYTF.